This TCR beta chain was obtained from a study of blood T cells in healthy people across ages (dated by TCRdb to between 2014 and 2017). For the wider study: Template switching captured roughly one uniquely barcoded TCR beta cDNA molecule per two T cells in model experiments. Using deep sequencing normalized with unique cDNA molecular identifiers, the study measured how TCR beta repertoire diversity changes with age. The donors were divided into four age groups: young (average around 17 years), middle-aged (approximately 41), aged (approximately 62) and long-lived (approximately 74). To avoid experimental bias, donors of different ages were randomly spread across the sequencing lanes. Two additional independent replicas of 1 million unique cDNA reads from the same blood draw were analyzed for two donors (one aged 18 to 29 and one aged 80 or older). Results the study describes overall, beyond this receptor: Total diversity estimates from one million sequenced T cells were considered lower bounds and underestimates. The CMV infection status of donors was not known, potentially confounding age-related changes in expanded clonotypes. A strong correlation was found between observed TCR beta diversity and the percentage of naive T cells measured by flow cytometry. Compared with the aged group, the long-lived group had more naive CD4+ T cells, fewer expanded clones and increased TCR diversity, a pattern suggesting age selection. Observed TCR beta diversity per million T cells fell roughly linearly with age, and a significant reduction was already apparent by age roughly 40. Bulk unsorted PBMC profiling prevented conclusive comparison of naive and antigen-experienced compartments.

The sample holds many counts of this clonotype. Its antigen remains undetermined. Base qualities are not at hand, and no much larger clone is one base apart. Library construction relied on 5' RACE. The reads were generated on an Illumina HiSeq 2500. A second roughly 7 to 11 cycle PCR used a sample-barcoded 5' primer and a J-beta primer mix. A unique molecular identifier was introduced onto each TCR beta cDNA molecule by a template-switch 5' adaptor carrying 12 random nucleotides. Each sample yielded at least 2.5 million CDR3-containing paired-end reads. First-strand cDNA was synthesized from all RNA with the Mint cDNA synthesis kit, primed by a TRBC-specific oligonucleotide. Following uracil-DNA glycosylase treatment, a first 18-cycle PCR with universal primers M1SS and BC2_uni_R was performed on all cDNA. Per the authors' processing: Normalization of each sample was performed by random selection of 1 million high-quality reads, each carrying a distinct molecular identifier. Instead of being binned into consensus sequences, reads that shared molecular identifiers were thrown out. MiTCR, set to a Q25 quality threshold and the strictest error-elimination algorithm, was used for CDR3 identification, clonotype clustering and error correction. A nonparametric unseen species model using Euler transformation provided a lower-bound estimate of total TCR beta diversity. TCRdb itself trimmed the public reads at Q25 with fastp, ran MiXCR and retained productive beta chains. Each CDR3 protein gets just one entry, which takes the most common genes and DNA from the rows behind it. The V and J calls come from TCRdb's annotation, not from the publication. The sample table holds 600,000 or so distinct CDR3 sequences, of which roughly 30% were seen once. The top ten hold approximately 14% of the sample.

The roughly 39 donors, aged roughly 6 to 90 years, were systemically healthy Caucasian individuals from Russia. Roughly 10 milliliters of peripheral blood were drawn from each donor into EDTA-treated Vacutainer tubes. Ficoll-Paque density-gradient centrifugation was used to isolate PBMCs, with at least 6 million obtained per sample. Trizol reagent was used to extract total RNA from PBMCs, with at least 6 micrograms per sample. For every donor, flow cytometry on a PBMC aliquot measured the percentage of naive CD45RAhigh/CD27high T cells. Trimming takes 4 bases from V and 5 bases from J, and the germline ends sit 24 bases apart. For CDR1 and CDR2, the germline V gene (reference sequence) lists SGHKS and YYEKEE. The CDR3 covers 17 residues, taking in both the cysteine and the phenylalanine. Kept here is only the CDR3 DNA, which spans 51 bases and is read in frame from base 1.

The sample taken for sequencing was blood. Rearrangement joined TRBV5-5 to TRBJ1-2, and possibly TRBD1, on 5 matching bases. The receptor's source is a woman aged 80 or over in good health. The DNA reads TGTGCCAGCAGCGCCGCAACAGGTCACCTCGGGAAATATGGCTACACCTTC. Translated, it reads CASSAATGHLGKYGYTF.